Below, 24 T cell receptor beta chains from the same sample are listed, as sequenced in a study of blood T cell repertoires in COVID-19. Sequencing was performed with immunoSEQ multiplex PCR; in TCRdb, only in-frame clones are kept and a portion is missing. This sample has about 200,000 clones, with more than 85% found just once. The material sequenced was peripheral blood. Source of these receptors: a woman between 50 and 59 years old with COVID-19, enrolled during active disease.

The chain uses TRBV19 and TRBJ1-6; D remains unclear. Germline-derived CDR1 and CDR2 are LNHDA and SQIVND (reference sequence). CDR3 length equals 16 residues. Trimming took 1 base from V and 6 from J, leaving 13 bases between them. DNA of the CDR3: TGTGCCAGTAGTATAGGGAAGAGGCTTCGTAATTCACCCCTCCACTTT. As protein: CASSIGKRLRNSPLHF.

The chain links TRBV6-2 or TRBV6-3 to TRBJ2-3; D is unresolved. V lost 3 bases and J lost 0, with 7 bases in between. In germline, CDR1 is MNHEY, CDR2 SVGEGT. The CDR3 has 14 amino acids. The CDR3 nucleotides read TGTGCCAGCAGTTATGGTAGAAGCACAGATACGCAGTATTTT. Translating it yields CASSYGRSTDTQYF.

The gene calls are TRBV13 and TRBJ1-2, with a weak D call TRBD1 (6 bases). Germline CDR1 is PRHDT and CDR2 is FYEKMQ (reference sequence). Trimming removed 10 bases from V and 5 bases from J, with 17 bases in between. There are 13 residues in the CDR3. The CDR3: CATEQGLGYGYTF. The CDR3 bases are TGTGCCACTGAGCAGGGGCTTGGGTATGGCTACACCTTC.

The chain is built from TRBV6-5 and TRBJ1-6, with D hard to call. The CDR3 runs to 13 residues. V was trimmed by 6 bases and J by 9 bases, leaving 12 bases between them. CDR1 is MNHEY and CDR2 is SVGAGI in the germline V gene. The CDR3 protein is CASSGSEGSPLHF. In DNA form, the CDR3 reads TGTGCCAGCAGCGGGTCCGAAGGTTCACCCCTCCACTTT.

J is TRBJ2-2 and V is TRBV3-1 (or the pseudogene TRBV3-2), with no clear D. Germline CDR1 and CDR2: LGHDT and YNNKEL (reference sequence). V was shortened by 2 bases and J by 0 bases, with 10 bases between the two germline ends. This CDR3 is 16 amino acids long. The CDR3, as DNA: TGTGCCAGCAGCCAACATCCCCCCCCGAACACCGGGGAGCTGTTTTTT. It codes for CASSQHPPPNTGELFF.

The chain has TRBV30 and TRBJ2-5, with D uncertain. This CDR3 has 11 residues. Germline V gives CDR1 GTSNPN, CDR2 SVGIG (reference sequence). V was clipped by 8 bases and J by 1 base, with 8 bases between them. CDR3 nucleotides: TGTGCCCGGCGGATCCAAGAGACCCAGTACTTC. The encoded protein is CARRIQETQYF.

The chain combines TRBV5-6 with TRBJ1-5, with TRBD1 matching over 7 bases. Germline lookup yields CDR1 SGHDT and CDR2 YYEEEE. The J segment lost 4 bases and the V segment lost 4 bases, leaving 5 bases of the junction unmatched. The CDR3 spans 14 residues. The CDR3 DNA sequence: TGTGCCAGCAGCCAAGGGACAGCGAATCAGCCCCAGCATTTT. As protein: CASSQGTANQPQHF. Using reference TRBV5-6 and TRBJ1-5 for the parts outside the CDR3, the full variable domain is DAGVTQSPTHLIKTRGQQVTLRCSPKSGHDTVSWYQQALGQGPQFIFQYYEEEERQRGNFPDRFSGHQFPNYSSELNVNALLLGDSALYLCASSQGTANQPQHFGDGTRLSIL.

CDR3 amino acids: CAISESGSGVGGNSPLHF. The CDR3 coding sequence is TGTGCCATCAGTGAGTCGGGGTCAGGGGTCGGAGGTAATTCACCCCTCCACTTT. The chain combines TRBV10-3 with TRBJ1-6; D possibly corresponds to TRBD1 (6 bases). Germline lookup yields CDR1 ENHRY and CDR2 SYGVKD. The CDR3 has 18 residues. Trimming took 0 bases from V and 6 from J, leaving 18 bases between them.

The chain links TRBV7-8 to TRBJ1-6; TRBD1 matches 8 bases. Germline V lookup: CDR1 SGHVS, CDR2 FQNEAQ. The CDR3 spans 14 residues. The J segment lost 9 bases and the V segment lost 3 bases, leaving 4 bases of the junction unmatched. CDR3 coding DNA: TGTGCCAGCAGCTTCAGGACAGGGAGTTCACCCCTCCACTTT. Translated, it gives CASSFRTGSSPLHF.

The V and J genes are TRBV20-1 and TRBJ2-3; 11 bases are shared with TRBD2. V lost 3 bases to trimming and J lost 1 base; unmatched junction nucleotides: 9. CDR1 and CDR2 (germline): DFQATT, SNEGSKA (reference sequence). This CDR3 has 17 amino acids. The chain's CDR3 is CSASGLAGGLRTDTQYF. CDR3 bases: TGCAGTGCTAGTGGTCTAGCGGGGGGTCTGCGCACAGATACGCAGTATTTT.

The sample holds a few counts of this clone. The chain employs TRBV5-1 and TRBJ2-1, with D perhaps TRBD2 (6 bases). The germline V gene encodes CDR1 SGHRS and CDR2 YFSETQ. V shed 2 bases and J shed 2 bases, with 11 bases lying between them. The CDR3 consists of 15 residues. As DNA, the CDR3 is TGCGCCAGCAGCTTTAGATCGGGGGCCTACAATGAGCAGTTCTTC. It encodes CASSFRSGAYNEQFF.

The chain employs TRBV9 and TRBJ2-7, with D possibly matching TRBD2 (5 bases). The CDR3 has 14 amino acids. V was cut by 1 base and J by 3 bases, with 11 bases left in between. Germline values: CDR1 SGDLS, CDR2 YYNGEE. In DNA, the CDR3 is TGTGCCAGCAGCGTAAAAGAGGGAGTCTACGAGCAGTACGTC. Translation gives CASSVKEGVYEQYV.

This clone was recorded only once. The rearrangement links TRBV2 to TRBJ2-3; tentative D call: TRBD2 (5 bases). Trimming shortened V by 10 bases and J by 5 bases, and 10 bases separated the two germline ends. This CDR3 is 11 amino acids long. Per the germline V gene, CDR1 is SNHLY and CDR2 is FYNNEI. The CDR3 coding sequence is TGTGCCAACGGGGATGTAGATACGCAGTATTTT. Residues: CANGDVDTQYF.

The rearrangement joins TRBV5-5 to TRBJ2-5; a weak D match, TRBD2 (5 bases). Trimming pared 0 bases from V and 5 bases from J, leaving 8 bases between. Germline V gene lookup returns CDR1 SGHKS and CDR2 YYEKEE (reference sequence). The CDR3 is 13 residues long. CDR3 amino acids: CASSLAGVETQYF. The DNA of the CDR3 is TGTGCCAGCAGCTTGGCCGGGGTGGAGACCCAGTACTTC.

The CDR3 bases are TGTGCCAGCAGTTTACTGAGGGCTGACGAGCAGTACTTC. It translates to CASSLLRADEQYF. This chain connects TRBV12-3 or TRBV12-4 to TRBJ2-7; maybe TRBD2 (5 bases). V was pared by 2 bases and J by 5 bases, with 10 bases between. The CDR3 runs to 13 residues.

This sequence joins TRBV10-2 and TRBJ1-4; weak D call: TRBD1 (6 bases). The V and J ends lost 8 bases and 4 bases respectively, with 17 bases between them. Germline assignment: CDR1 WSHSY and CDR2 SAAADI. This CDR3 comprises 15 residues. The CDR3 region has the DNA TGCGCCAGCCCCTTCCGGGACATACTTAATGAAAAACTGTTTTTT. Translated: CASPFRDILNEKLFF.

This chain links TRBV12-3 or TRBV12-4 with TRBJ2-1; perhaps TRBD2 as D (5 bases). V dropped 3 bases and J dropped 8 bases, with 5 bases sitting between them. The CDR3 runs to 11 residues. CDR3 sequence: CASSFGDEQFF. The DNA for the CDR3 is TGTGCCAGCAGTTTCGGGGATGAGCAGTTCTTC.

The V gene is TRBV6-5, the J gene TRBJ2-1; 11 bases agree with TRBD2. V lost 7 bases and J lost 4; bases outside the gene matches: 6. This CDR3 spans 15 amino acids. CDR1 and CDR2 (germline): MNHEY, SVGAGI. CDR3 DNA: TGTGCCAGCATCCCCACTAGCGGGGGATACAATGAGCAGTTCTTC. It specifies CASIPTSGGYNEQFF.

In DNA, the CDR3 is TGTGCCAGCAGTTCCGGGATTCTGGGGAGCAATCAGCCCCAGCATTTT. Its protein product is CASSSGILGSNQPQHF. The chain joins TRBV5-6 to TRBJ1-5; D ambiguous. Germline CDR1 SGHDT, CDR2 YYEEEE. There are 16 residues in the CDR3. V lost 5 bases to trimming and J lost 1 base, with 16 bases between them.

The chain employs TRBV19 and TRBJ1-2, with 12 bases that match TRBD1. The V gene end was trimmed by 1 base and the J gene end by 2 bases; junction bases not matched to a gene: 8. The germline CDR1 and CDR2 sequences are LNHDA and SQIVND (reference sequence). The CDR3 has 18 amino acids. The CDR3 reads CASSIGTPGTGGNYGYTF. The CDR3, as DNA: TGTGCCAGTAGTATAGGGACTCCCGGGACAGGGGGCAACTATGGCTACACCTTC.

The chain links TRBV3-1 (or the pseudogene TRBV3-2) to TRBJ2-7; TRBD2 might be the D (6 bases). CDR1 LGHDT and CDR2 YNNKEL come from the germline V gene (reference sequence). Trimming took off 6 bases at V and 3 bases at J, with 12 bases between the two ends. The CDR3 has 13 amino acids. The CDR3 spells CASSAGRGYEQYV. CDR3 DNA: TGTGCCAGCAGTGCGGGACGGGGCTACGAGCAGTACGTC.

The rearrangement uses TRBV11-3 and TRBJ2-3; 10 nucleotides align to TRBD2. Germline values: CDR1 SGHNT, CDR2 YENEEA. The V segment lost 0 bases and the J segment 2 bases; nucleotides outside the gene matches: 2. The length of the CDR3 is 16 residues. The CDR3 loop is CASSLELAGFTDTQYF. The CDR3 nucleotides are TGTGCCAGCAGCTTAGAACTAGCGGGGTTCACAGATACGCAGTATTTT.

The chain recombines TRBV28 with TRBJ1-2; maybe TRBD1 (6 bases). The CDR3 is made up of 16 amino acids. Trimming shortened V by 5 bases and J by 3 bases, and 19 bases separated the two germline ends. The germline gives CDR1 MDHEN, CDR2 SYDVKM. CDR3 sequence: CASSKQPQGMDYGYTF. The DNA of the CDR3 is TGTGCCAGCAGTAAACAACCACAGGGTATGGACTATGGCTACACCTTC.

The CDR3 is CASMAGGADTQYF. The CDR3 coding sequence is TGTGCCAGTATGGCAGGGGGAGCAGATACGCAGTATTTT. The V gene is TRBV19, the J gene TRBJ2-3; 7 nucleotides match TRBD1. The CDR3 has 13 residues. Unmatched junction bases numbered 5, after V lost 7 bases and J lost 4 bases. The germline V gene has CDR1 LNHDA and CDR2 SQIVND (reference sequence). Filled out from reference TRBV19 and TRBJ2-3, the complete variable domain reads DGGITQSPKYLFRKEGQNVTLSCEQNLNHDAMYWYRQDPGQGLRLIYYSQIVNDFQKGDIAEGYSVSREKKESFPLTVTSAQKNPTAFYLCASMAGGADTQYFGPGTRLTVL.